This TCR beta chain was recorded in a study of blood T cell repertoires in COVID-19 (TCRdb year 2020). In terms of the full investigation: Collaborator samples came from the United States, Italy and Spain and covered acute and convalescent phases of COVID-19. The samples were drawn from the first 160 participants of the ongoing ImmuneRACE study and from 1,254 subjects provided by 6 global collaborators. The dataset comprised deeply sampled blood TCRbeta repertoires from subjects exposed to, actively infected with, or recovered from COVID-19. The material from the prospective study consisted of cDNA or gDNA derived from T cells, B-cell-depleted T cells, or PBMCs. Where available, HLA class I and class II types were obtained from metadata supplied by the sample provider rather than from assay-based typing. The sample metadata nearly always contained a de-identified subject ID, COVID-19 status, age in years and sex. The repertoires were released in a freely available public database meant as a resource for research on the immune response to SARS-CoV-2. Points the paper makes about the study in general: Clinical and demographic metadata were provided uncurated, with the amount varying by source and participant.

Each collaborating institution followed its own protocols to collect whole blood in K2EDTA tubes. For TCRbeta analysis, collaborators shipped samples as frozen whole blood, isolated PBMCs, or DNA extracted from either of those sample types. The immunoSEQ Assay, a bias-controlled multiplex PCR, was used to amplify TCRbeta CDR3 regions from genomic DNA. Processing in the source paper ran as follows. The number of nucleated cells in each sample was estimated by amplification of reference gene primers within the assay. To quantify the absolute abundance of each unique TCRbeta CDR3 rearrangement, sequence reads were collapsed and filtered. Productive Simpson clonality was computed per sample as the square root of Simpson's diversity index over productive rearrangements. TCRdb obtained this table from immuneACCESS and retained in-frame rearrangements with V and J assigned. These tables miss some clones; where compared with another copy, unresolved V genes account for less than half of the shortfall, and the remainder is unexplained. The DNA gave D and trimming, while V, J and clone size come from that table. The sample yields 100,000 or so clones; around 87% were counted once. The ten largest clonotypes hold approximately 20% of the sample.

CDR1 MDHEN and CDR2 SYDVKM are derived from the germline V gene. V loses 5 bases at its end and J loses 4 bases; junction bases beyond the gene matches: 11. From the cysteine up to the phenylalanine, the CDR3 has a length of 19 residues. The read is trimmed to its CDR3 DNA, 57 bases read in frame from base 1. Of note for this clone: This receptor's antigen is unknown. Per-base quality was not reported, and no clone a single base away is much larger than it.

This sequence originates from a human donor in a cohort sampled during active COVID-19. Sequencing was done on a sample of peripheral blood. The chain couples TRBV28 to TRBJ2-1; TRBD2 matches 16 bases in the middle. The DNA reads as follows: TGTGCCAGCAGTGCGCCGGCGGGACTAGCGGGAGGGAAATACAATGAGCAGTTCTTC. The translation is CASSAPAGLAGGKYNEQFF.